The sequence of this TCR beta chain was determined in a study of shared clonotypes between healthy human individuals. The CDR3 length is 15 residues. The germline CDR1 and CDR2 sequences are SGHTA and FQGTGA. The ends lost 2 bases at V and 4 bases at J; junction bases unmatched: 3. Assay: immunoSEQ multiplex PCR; the TCRdb copy retains only in-frame clones and omits some. This sample has some 1 million clones; about 77% occur once, and the top ten carry around 1.4%. Sequencing used memory CD4+ T cells sorted from blood. Subset: CD45RA-negative fraction. This clonotype was obtained from a man aged 18 to 35 in good health. The V call is TRBV7-3, the J call TRBJ2-5, with 11 positions matching TRBD2. CDR3 sequence: CASSLGSGGAETQYF. The CDR3 bases are TGTGCCAGCAGCTTAGGTAGCGGGGGGGCAGAGACCCAGTACTTC.